The next 19 T cell receptor beta chains were all read from a single sample in a study of somatic mutations in cytotoxic T cells in rheumatoid arthritis. The method was immunoSEQ multiplex PCR; TCRdb's version includes in-frame clones alone and lacks a portion of them. The sample shows 10,000 to 12,000 clones, over 75% of them seen only once. What was sequenced was CD8+ T cells sorted from blood. Every receptor here comes from a man aged 45-65 years in good health.

This clone was seen a handful of times. V usage is TRBV4-3 and J usage is TRBJ1-2; D is unclear. The CDR3 spans 14 residues. CDR1 LGHNA and CDR2 YSLEER come from the germline V gene. Trimming removed 4 bases at V and 9 bases at J, with 18 bases between. In nucleotides, the CDR3 is TGCGCCAGCAGCCCTGACCGGGTGGGTGGAAGCTACACCTTC. This encodes CASSPDRVGGSYTF.

The V gene is TRBV13, the J gene TRBJ2-5, with TRBD2 identical over 11 bases. The DNA end lines up better with TRBJ2-7; the J call may be wrong. This CDR3 has 14 residues. CDR1 and CDR2 from the germline V gene are PRHDT and FYEKMQ (reference sequence). The CDR3 loop reads CASSTGTSGYEQYF. Written as DNA, the CDR3 is TGTGCCAGCAGCACCGGGACTAGCGGCTACGAGCAGTACTTC.

J is TRBJ2-2 and V is TRBV6-5, with D uncertain. The ends were cut back, 4 bases at V and 2 bases at J, with 11 bases in the middle. The CDR3 loop spans 15 amino acids. Germline CDR1 and CDR2: MNHEY and SVGAGI. This CDR3 is CASSLHLENTGELFF. CDR3 in DNA: TGTGCCAGCAGTTTACATCTAGAAAACACCGGGGAGCTGTTTTTT.

This chain links TRBV6-1 with TRBJ2-3; 7 bases fit TRBD2. The CDR3 sequence is 16 residues long. Germline loops: CDR1 MNHNS, CDR2 SASEGT. J gave up 1 base and V 0 bases, and 4 bases lay outside the gene matches. CDR3 region: CASSEARLAGTDTQYF. The CDR3 DNA reads TGTGCCAGCAGTGAAGCGAGGCTAGCGGGCACAGATACGCAGTATTTT.

The chain uses TRBV4-3 and TRBJ2-3; 16 bases line up with TRBD2. This CDR3 has 22 amino acids. CDR1 and CDR2 from the germline V gene are LGHNA and YSLEER. With V trimmed by 0 bases and J by 0 bases, 12 bases remained unmatched. The CDR3 spells CASSQEWRGLAGGFRSTDTQYF. The CDR3 DNA reads TGCGCCAGCAGCCAAGAGTGGAGGGGACTAGCGGGGGGGTTTCGAAGCACAGATACGCAGTATTTT.

The chain links TRBV6-5 to TRBJ2-5; a weak D match, TRBD1 (5 bases). The V end lost 6 bases, the J end lost 5 bases, and 13 bases lay between the germline ends. CDR3 size: 13 residues. Germline loops: CDR1 MNHEY, CDR2 SVGAGI. The CDR3 sequence: CASSLDREETQYF. The CDR3 DNA is TGTGCCAGCAGCTTAGACAGAGAGGAGACCCAGTACTTC.

The gene calls are TRBV5-8 and TRBJ2-7; 8 nucleotides match TRBD1. This CDR3 is built from 15 residues. Germline CDR1 is SGHTS and CDR2 is YDEGEE. Losses at the gene ends were 1 base for V and 6 bases for J; bases not matched to a gene: 9. The CDR3 region has the DNA TGTGCCAGCAGCTTGCTGACAGGGGTTTTCACCGAGCAGTACTTC. It codes for CASSLLTGVFTEQYF.

The CDR3 protein is CASSVGPGGEAFF. The CDR3 DNA reads as TGTGCCAGCAGCGTAGGTCCGGGGGGTGAAGCTTTCTTT. J is TRBJ1-1 and V is TRBV9, with a possible D match to TRBD1 (5 bases). This CDR3 contains 13 residues. V lost 0 bases and J 7 bases, leaving 10 bases between the germline ends. Germline assignment: CDR1 SGDLS and CDR2 YYNGEE.

This clone was recorded only once. This chain joins TRBV7-3 and TRBJ2-3; TRBD2 matches at 7 bases. Germline trimming cut 5 bases from V and 6 bases from J; bases unmatched to any gene: 5. Germline CDR1 reads SGHTA; CDR2 reads FQGTGA. The CDR3 totals 13 residues. In nucleotides, the CDR3 is TGTGCCAGCAGCCTCCGACTAGCCGATACGCAGTATTTT. Translation gives CASSLRLADTQYF.

This chain joins TRBV9 and TRBJ1-2; D ambiguous. V was trimmed by 2 bases and J by 1 base, leaving 6 bases between them. CDR3 length equals 13 residues. Germline V gene lookup returns CDR1 SGDLS and CDR2 YYNGEE. CDR3 sequence (DNA): TGTGCCAGCAGCGTGGCAGTTAACTATGGCTACACCTTC. Translating it yields CASSVAVNYGYTF.

This chain links TRBV6-5 with TRBJ2-7; 13 bases align to TRBD2. Unmatched junction bases numbered 8, after V lost 5 bases and J lost 7 bases. The CDR3 sequence is 15 residues long. From germline, CDR1 is MNHEY and CDR2 SVGAGI. CDR3 sequence: CASSTLAGGPREQYF. Here the CDR3 DNA reads TGTGCCAGCAGTACACTAGCGGGAGGGCCCCGGGAGCAGTACTTC.

The V and J genes are TRBV13 and TRBJ2-5; 7 positions agree with TRBD2. The CDR3 is 16 amino acids. The V segment lost 2 bases and the J segment 3 bases; nucleotides outside the gene matches: 9. Per the germline V gene, CDR1 is PRHDT and CDR2 is FYEKMQ (reference sequence). CDR3 residues: CASSLFGGKPEETQYF. The CDR3 coding sequence is TGTGCCAGCAGCTTATTCGGGGGGAAGCCGGAAGAGACCCAGTACTTC.

This chain joins TRBV4-3 and TRBJ1-2; possibly TRBD1 for D (5 bases). Germline lookup yields CDR1 LGHNA and CDR2 YSLEER. V was pared by 2 bases and J by 0 bases, with 13 bases between. The CDR3 extends over 16 amino acids. CDR3 in DNA: TGCGCCAGCAGCCAAAATGCAGCGACAGCTAACTATGGCTACACCTTC. This sequence encodes CASSQNAATANYGYTF.

V is TRBV9 and J is TRBJ2-5; a possible D gene is TRBD1 (5 bases). Germline V gene data show CDR1 as SGDLS and CDR2 as YYNGEE. The CDR3 loop spans 13 amino acids. V dropped 0 bases and J dropped 7 bases, with 10 bases sitting between them. CDR3 sequence (DNA): TGTGCCAGCAGCGTAGAAGGGGATGTGACCCAGTACTTC. As protein: CASSVEGDVTQYF.

The chain has TRBV9 and TRBJ2-2; a weak D match, TRBD2 (5 bases). The CDR3 is made up of 16 amino acids. From germline, CDR1 is SGDLS and CDR2 YYNGEE. Trimming removed 0 bases from V and 4 bases from J, with 13 bases in between. In nucleotides, the CDR3 is TGTGCCAGCAGCGTAGCTGAGGGATCGGTCACCGGGGAGCTGTTTTTT. Protein sequence: CASSVAEGSVTGELFF.

V usage is TRBV18 and J usage is TRBJ1-1; D perhaps matches TRBD1 (6 bases). Trimming left V 2 bases short and J 4 bases short, with 29 bases between. The length of the CDR3 is 20 residues. Germline V lookup: CDR1 KGHSH, CDR2 LQKENI. The CDR3 nucleotides read TGTGCCAGCTCACCAGAAGCTTTGGGACAACTCCCGGTCGAGGGCACTGAAGCTTTCTTT. Protein: CASSPEALGQLPVEGTEAFF.

This clone was seen a few times. The genes are TRBV4-1 and TRBJ2-7, with 8 nucleotides matching TRBD1. After removal of 0 bases from V and 4 bases from J, the junction contained 8 bases not matched to a gene. CDR3 length: 16 residues. CDR1 and CDR2 from the germline V gene are MGHRA and YSYEKL. CDR3 DNA: TGCGCCAGCAGCCAAGACCTTGGACAGGGTTCTTACGAGCAGTACTTC. Translated, it gives CASSQDLGQGSYEQYF.

The rearrangement links TRBV16 to TRBJ2-7; D call uncertain. CDR3 length: 13 residues. The germline V and J ends were trimmed by 4 bases and 6 bases, with 13 bases remaining between them. CDR1 and CDR2 (germline): KGHSY, FQNENV. The CDR3 here is CASSPLGVSEQYF. The CDR3 coding sequence is TGTGCCAGCAGCCCCCTAGGAGTATCCGAGCAGTACTTC.

The J gene is TRBJ1-4, the V gene TRBV4-1, with D perhaps TRBD1 (5 bases). Trimming stripped 7 bases from V and 0 bases from J, with 15 bases between. This CDR3 has 16 residues. The germline gives CDR1 MGHRA, CDR2 YSYEKL. CDR3 in DNA: TGCGCCAGCAAAACCAGGGAAACACCAACTAATGAAAAACTGTTTTTT. Its translation is CASKTRETPTNEKLFF.